One and the same sample provided the 26 T cell receptor beta chains below, sequenced in a study of cytomegalovirus exposure and HLA in healthy donors. Use of 60 Vbeta and 13 Jbeta primers characterized the PCR. The protocol was immunoSEQ multiplex PCR, while the TCRdb copy is restricted to in-frame clones and leaves out a portion. The sample has about 130,000 clones, roughly 83% seen once; the top ten hold around 20%. Material for sequencing was PBMCs. The source is a man younger than 35 in good health and CMV-seropositive.

The chain joins TRBV6-6 to TRBJ1-1; possibly TRBD1 for D (6 bases). The V gene's germline CDR1 is MNHNY and CDR2 SVGAGI (reference sequence). V was trimmed by 5 bases and J by 0 bases, leaving 13 bases between them. The CDR3 loop spans 15 amino acids. This CDR3 reads CASSRDIWMNTEAFF. In DNA, the CDR3 is TGTGCCAGCAGTAGGGACATTTGGATGAACACTGAAGCTTTCTTT.

The CDR3 sequence is CASSSGQGGFSYNSPLHF. CDR3 bases: TGTGCCAGCAGTTCGGGACAGGGGGGTTTCTCCTATAATTCACCCCTCCACTTT. This chain uses TRBV28 with TRBJ1-6, with 11 bases identical to TRBD1. J was trimmed by 0 bases and V by 4 bases; bases with no gene match: 5. The CDR3 sequence is 18 residues long. Looked up from germline, CDR1 is MDHEN and CDR2 is SYDVKM.

In its sample, this clone was seen a few times. The genes are TRBV6-5 and TRBJ2-1; 9 bases are shared with TRBD2. Germline V gene lookup returns CDR1 MNHEY and CDR2 SVGAGI. This CDR3 spans 16 amino acids. Trimming cost V 2 bases and J 7 bases; bases outside gene matches: 9. The CDR3 region is CASSYDLRGGVNEQFF. DNA for the CDR3: TGTGCCAGCAGTTACGATCTGCGGGGGGGCGTGAATGAGCAGTTCTTC.

The V call is TRBV5-1, the J call TRBJ1-6, with TRBD1 identical over 7 bases. The germline gives CDR1 SGHRS, CDR2 YFSETQ. J lost 9 bases, V lost 0 bases, and 6 bases had no gene match. The CDR3 spans 15 residues. In DNA form, the CDR3 reads TGCGCCAGCAGCTTGGGAGGGGGCGGTGGTTCACCCCTCCACTTT. Translating it yields CASSLGGGGGSPLHF.

By share of the sample, this clone is medium-sized. The V call is TRBV6-4, the J call TRBJ2-3, with 11 bases aligning to TRBD2. The CDR3 sequence is 16 residues long. The germline gives CDR1 MRHNA, CDR2 SNTAGT. J was trimmed by 4 bases and V by 2 bases; bases with no gene match: 5. The DNA of the CDR3 is TGTGCCAGCAGTGACGAGCTAGCGGGGGGCCCAGATACGCAGTATTTT. The encoded protein is CASSDELAGGPDTQYF.

This clone was seen a handful of times. The chain recombines TRBV28 with TRBJ2-7, with a tentative D call TRBD1 (6 bases). Per the germline V gene, CDR1 is MDHEN and CDR2 is SYDVKM. V dropped 5 bases and J dropped 2 bases, with 13 bases sitting between them. The CDR3 is 14 amino acids. CDR3 protein: CASSPGDIPYEQYF. The CDR3 DNA reads as TGTGCCAGCAGTCCTGGGGACATCCCCTACGAGCAGTACTTC.

This chain connects TRBV15 to TRBJ2-2; a possible D gene is TRBD1 (5 bases). The CDR3 extends over 18 amino acids. The V gene lost 0 bases and the J gene lost 4 bases, with 18 bases spanning the gap. Germline V gives CDR1 LNHNV, CDR2 YYDKDF (reference sequence). The CDR3 here is CATSRDLAGYDSTGELFF. The CDR3 bases are TGTGCCACCAGCAGAGATTTGGCAGGGTATGATTCCACCGGGGAGCTGTTTTTT.

V gene TRBV11-1 combines with J gene TRBJ1-1, with TRBD1 matching over 7 bases. The CDR3 covers 15 residues. CDR1 and CDR2 (germline): SGHAT, FQDESV (reference sequence). The junction had 9 bases not matched to a gene; V was cut back by 5 bases and J by 3 bases. In nucleotides, the CDR3 is TGTGCCAGCAGCCTGACAGGGAAACTCCACACTGAAGCTTTCTTT. This codes for CASSLTGKLHTEAFF.

V is TRBV5-1 and J is TRBJ1-1; D gene unclear. V was pared by 1 base and J by 1 base, with 8 bases between. Germline CDR1 reads SGHRS; CDR2 reads YFSETQ. The CDR3 has 14 amino acids. The CDR3 here is CASSLTEANTEAFF. In nucleotides, the CDR3 is TGCGCCAGCAGCTTGACGGAGGCGAACACTGAAGCTTTCTTT.

Only a few counts were recorded for this clone. The chain joins TRBV9 to TRBJ2-5, with 8 bases matching TRBD2. The CDR3 length is 14 residues. The V gene's germline CDR1 is SGDLS and CDR2 YYNGEE. The V segment lost 2 bases and the J segment 7 bases; nucleotides outside the gene matches: 7. CDR3 coding DNA: TGTGCCAGCAGCGTTGAGACTAGCGTCGGGACCCAGTACTTC. The encoded protein is CASSVETSVGTQYF. Full variable domain (outside the CDR3, taken from reference TRBV9 and TRBJ2-5): DSGVTQTPKHLITATGQRVTLRCSPRSGDLSVYWYQQSLDQGLQFLIQYYNGEERAKGNILERFSAQQFPDLHSELNLSSLELGDSALYFCASSVETSVGTQYFGPGTRLLVL.

This chain joins TRBV27 and TRBJ2-1; D not certain. Germline V gene data show CDR1 as MNHEY and CDR2 as SMNVEV (reference sequence). The CDR3 is 14 amino acids. The V end lost 4 bases, the J end lost 4 bases, and 11 bases lay between the germline ends. Here the CDR3 DNA reads TGTGCCAGCAGTTCCCAATACAGTTACAATGAGCAGTTCTTC. Its protein is CASSSQYSYNEQFF.

The rearrangement uses TRBV5-6 and TRBJ2-3, with D tentatively TRBD1 (6 bases). Germline loops: CDR1 SGHDT, CDR2 YYEEEE. CDR3 length equals 13 residues. The V and J ends lost 3 bases and 4 bases respectively, with 9 bases between them. The CDR3 bases are TGTGCCAGCAGCTCCTACAGGGCAGATACGCAGTATTTT. Its translation is CASSSYRADTQYF.

The chain carries TRBV6-1 and TRBJ2-6, with D unresolved. V dropped 7 bases and J dropped 4 bases, with 8 bases sitting between them. The CDR3 length is 13 residues. Germline values: CDR1 MNHNS, CDR2 SASEGT. The CDR3 loop is CASIPTGANVLTF. Written as DNA, the CDR3 is TGTGCCAGCATTCCCACAGGGGCCAACGTCCTGACTTTC.

This sequence joins TRBV6-1 and TRBJ1-2; no reliable D call. V was shortened by 4 bases and J by 6 bases, with 15 bases between the two germline ends. CDR3 size: 14 residues. Germline-derived CDR1 and CDR2 are MNHNS and SASEGT. CDR3 residues: CASSGTWEVDGYTF. As DNA, the CDR3 is TGTGCCAGCAGTGGGACCTGGGAGGTGGATGGCTACACCTTC.

V gene TRBV29-1 combines with J gene TRBJ1-5, with D uncertain. The CDR3 is 12 residues long. Looked up from germline, CDR1 is SQVTM and CDR2 is ANQGSEA. The V gene lost 4 bases and the J gene lost 4 bases, with 8 bases spanning the gap. The chain's CDR3 is CSVGGPNQPQHF. For the CDR3, the DNA is TGCAGCGTTGGAGGTCCGAATCAGCCCCAGCATTTT.

The chain is built from TRBV6-5 and TRBJ1-3, with D hard to call. Trimming took off 2 bases at V and 0 bases at J, with 2 bases between the two ends. This CDR3 has 13 amino acids. Germline CDR1 and CDR2: MNHEY and SVGAGI. CDR3 sequence reads: CASSYLSGNTIYF. The CDR3 DNA reads as TGTGCCAGCAGTTACCTCTCTGGAAACACCATATATTTT.

V and J are TRBV9 and TRBJ2-1; unclear D gene. This CDR3 is 16 amino acids long. The germline V and J ends were trimmed by 0 bases and 9 bases, with 19 bases remaining between them. Germline V lookup: CDR1 SGDLS, CDR2 YYNGEE. The CDR3 bases are TGTGCCAGCAGCGTAGGAATCTCCCTGGTGTCGAGTGAGCAGTTCTTC. Translating gives CASSVGISLVSSEQFF.

The chain couples TRBV9 to TRBJ2-5; D is possibly TRBD1 (6 bases). Judging by the DNA end, TRBJ2-7 fits better; the J call may be wrong. CDR1 and CDR2 (germline): SGDLS, YYNGEE. This CDR3 has 14 residues. In nucleotides, the CDR3 is TGTGCCAGCAGCGTACAGGGGCAAAGCCACGAGCAGTACTTC. Encoded protein: CASSVQGQSHEQYF.

The chain uses TRBV5-1 and TRBJ1-5; D perhaps matches TRBD1 (5 bases). CDR3 length equals 15 residues. V lost 0 bases and J lost 1, with 8 bases in between. Germline lookup yields CDR1 SGHRS and CDR2 YFSETQ. CDR3 sequence: CASSLEGKSNQPQHF. The CDR3 bases are TGCGCCAGCAGCTTGGAGGGGAAAAGCAATCAGCCCCAGCATTTT.

This chain links TRBV7-2 with TRBJ1-6; 7 bases agree with TRBD1. J lost 7 bases, V lost 0 bases, and 6 bases had no gene match. This CDR3 comprises 16 residues. CDR1 SGHTA and CDR2 FQGNSA come from the germline V gene. CDR3 amino acids: CASSLAVRGSNSPLHF. The CDR3 DNA sequence: TGTGCCAGCAGCTTAGCCGTCAGGGGGTCAAATTCACCCCTCCACTTT.

This clone was seen a single time. The V and J genes are TRBV30 and TRBJ2-7; 11 bases align to TRBD1. The germline V gene has CDR1 GTSNPN and CDR2 SVGIG (reference sequence). Germline trimming cut 3 bases from V and 6 bases from J; bases unmatched to any gene: 10. The CDR3 is made up of 15 amino acids. CDR3 region: CAWSASGTGGAEQYF. CDR3 sequence (DNA): TGTGCCTGGAGCGCCAGCGGGACAGGGGGGGCCGAGCAGTACTTC. Using reference TRBV30 and TRBJ2-7 for the parts outside the CDR3, the full variable domain is SQTIHQWPATLVQPVGSPLSLECTVEGTSNPNLYWYRQAAGRGLQLLFYSVGIGQISSEVPQNLSASRPQDRQFILSSKKLLLSDSGFYLCAWSASGTGGAEQYFGPGTRLTVT.

V gene TRBV27 combines with J gene TRBJ2-7, with TRBD1 matching 7 bases. V gave up 2 bases and J gave up 4 bases; unmatched junction bases: 17. The CDR3 contains 18 residues. Germline CDR1 and CDR2: MNHEY and SMNVEV (reference sequence). The CDR3 DNA sequence: TGTGCCAGCAGTTTAAAACCCCCCGGACAGGCCTTAGCGTACGAGCAGTACTTC. Translated, it gives CASSLKPPGQALAYEQYF.

This clone was seen at least ten times. J is TRBJ2-1 and V is TRBV6-5; 7 bases align to TRBD2. The CDR3 is 13 residues long. J gave up 6 bases and V 5 bases, and 4 bases lay outside the gene matches. Per germline, CDR1 MNHEY and CDR2 SVGAGI. DNA of the CDR3: TGTGCCAGCAGTCTCGGGGAGGGCAATGAGCAGTTCTTC. Translation: CASSLGEGNEQFF.

Here the CDR3 reads CASSLALGGTEAFF. The CDR3 DNA sequence: TGCGCCAGCAGCCTGGCCCTGGGGGGCACTGAAGCTTTCTTT. The chain has TRBV5-1 and TRBJ1-1; D might be TRBD1 (5 bases). The CDR3 has 14 residues. Trimming shortened V by 4 bases and J by 4 bases, and 14 bases separated the two germline ends. The germline CDR1 and CDR2 sequences are SGHRS and YFSETQ.

The rearrangement joins TRBV27 to TRBJ1-1; 7 bases align to TRBD1. Germline-derived CDR1 and CDR2 are MNHEY and SMNVEV (reference sequence). The junction had 17 bases not matched to a gene; V was cut back by 6 bases and J by 10 bases. CDR3 size: 15 residues. CDR3: CASSPIPTGTLGAFF. The DNA of the CDR3 is TGTGCCAGCAGCCCAATTCCGACAGGGACCTTAGGAGCTTTCTTT.

J is TRBJ2-7 and V is TRBV7-6, with a weak D call TRBD1 (6 bases). The germline V gene has CDR1 SGHVS and CDR2 FNYEAQ. The CDR3 runs 15 residues. The germline V and J ends were trimmed by 1 base and 0 bases, with 10 bases remaining between them. CDR3: CASSLEQGSSYEQYF. CDR3 DNA: TGTGCCAGCAGCTTAGAACAGGGATCCTCCTACGAGCAGTACTTC. The full variable domain, completed using reference TRBV7-6 and TRBJ2-7, is GAGVSQSPRYKVTKRGQDVALRCDPISGHVSLYWYRQALGQGPEFLTYFNYEAQQDKSGLPNDRFSAERPEGSISTLTIQRTEQRDSAMYRCASSLEQGSSYEQYFGPGTRLTVT.